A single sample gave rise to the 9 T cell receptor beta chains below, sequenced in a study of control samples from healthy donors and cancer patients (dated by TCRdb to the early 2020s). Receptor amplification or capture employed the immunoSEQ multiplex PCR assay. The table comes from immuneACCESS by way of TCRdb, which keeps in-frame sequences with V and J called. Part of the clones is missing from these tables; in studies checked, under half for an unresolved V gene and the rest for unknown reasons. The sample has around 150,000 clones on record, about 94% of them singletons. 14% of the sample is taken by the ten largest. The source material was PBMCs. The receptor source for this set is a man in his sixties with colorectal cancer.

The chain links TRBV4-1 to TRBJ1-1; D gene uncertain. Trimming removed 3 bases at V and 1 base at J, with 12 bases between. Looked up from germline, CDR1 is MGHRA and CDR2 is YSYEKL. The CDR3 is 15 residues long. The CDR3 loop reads CASSHRPVKNTEAFF. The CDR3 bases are TGCGCCAGCAGCCATCGCCCGGTCAAGAACACTGAAGCTTTCTTT.

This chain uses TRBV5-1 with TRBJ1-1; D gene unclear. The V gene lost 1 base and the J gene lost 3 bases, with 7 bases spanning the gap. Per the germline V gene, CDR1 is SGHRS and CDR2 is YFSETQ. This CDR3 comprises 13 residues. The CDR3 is CASSLSGYTEAFF. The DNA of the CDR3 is TGCGCCAGCAGCTTGTCGGGCTACACTGAAGCTTTCTTT.

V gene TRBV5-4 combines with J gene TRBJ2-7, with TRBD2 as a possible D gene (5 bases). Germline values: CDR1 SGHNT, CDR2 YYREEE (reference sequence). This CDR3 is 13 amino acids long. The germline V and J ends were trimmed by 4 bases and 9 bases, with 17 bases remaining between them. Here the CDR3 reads CASSARPDLGQYF. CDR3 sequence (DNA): TGTGCCAGCAGCGCGCGCCCGGACTTAGGGCAGTACTTC.

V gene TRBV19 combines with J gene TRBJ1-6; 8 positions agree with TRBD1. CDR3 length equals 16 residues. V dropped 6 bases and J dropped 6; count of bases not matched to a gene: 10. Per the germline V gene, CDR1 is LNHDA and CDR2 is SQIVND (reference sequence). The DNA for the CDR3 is TGTGCCAGTAGGCTTGTAATACAGGGGGGTAATTCACCCCTCCACTTT. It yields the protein CASRLVIQGGNSPLHF.

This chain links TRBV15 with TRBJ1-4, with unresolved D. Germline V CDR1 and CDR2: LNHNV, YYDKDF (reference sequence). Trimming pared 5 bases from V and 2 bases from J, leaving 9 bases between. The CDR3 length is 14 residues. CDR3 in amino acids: CATSPRRTNEKLFF. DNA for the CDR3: TGTGCCACCAGCCCTAGAAGGACTAATGAAAAACTGTTTTTT.

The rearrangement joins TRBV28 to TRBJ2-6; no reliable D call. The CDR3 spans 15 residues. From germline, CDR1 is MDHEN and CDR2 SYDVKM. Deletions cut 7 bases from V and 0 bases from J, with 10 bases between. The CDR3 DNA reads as TGTGCCAGCACGTCGGGTAGCTCTGGGGCCAACGTCCTGACTTTC. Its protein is CASTSGSSGANVLTF.

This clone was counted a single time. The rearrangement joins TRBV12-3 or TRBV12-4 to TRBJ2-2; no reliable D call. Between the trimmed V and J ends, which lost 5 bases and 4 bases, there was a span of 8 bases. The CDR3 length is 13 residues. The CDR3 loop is CASSTRITGELFF. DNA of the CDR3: TGTGCCAGCAGTACGCGAATCACCGGGGAGCTGTTTTTT.

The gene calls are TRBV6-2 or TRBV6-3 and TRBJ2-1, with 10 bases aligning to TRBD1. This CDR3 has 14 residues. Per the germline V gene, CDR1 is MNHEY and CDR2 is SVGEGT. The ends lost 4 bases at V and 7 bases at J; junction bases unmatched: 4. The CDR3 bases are TGTGCCAGCAGTTTCGGGACAGGGGCGAATGAGCAGTTCTTC. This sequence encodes CASSFGTGANEQFF.

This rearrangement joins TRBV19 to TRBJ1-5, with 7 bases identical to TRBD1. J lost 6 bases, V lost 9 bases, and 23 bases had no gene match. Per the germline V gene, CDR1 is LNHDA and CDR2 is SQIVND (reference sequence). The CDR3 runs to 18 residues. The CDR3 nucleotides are TGTGCCAGCCAACAGGGGTGGACAGGCGGATCGGTCAGTCAGCCCCAGCATTTT. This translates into CASQQGWTGGSVSQPQHF.